What follows are 17 T cell receptor beta chains derived from one specimen sequenced in a study of cytomegalovirus exposure and HLA in healthy donors. PCR was performed using 60 Vbeta and 13 Jbeta primers. TCRdb keeps only in-frame clones here, not all; method: immunoSEQ multiplex PCR. Of roughly 170,000 clones in the sample, 76% were seen once. Source material: PBMCs. These receptors all stem from a female donor in good health and CMV-seronegative.

This clone appeared once. This CDR3 is CASSLGTGSEKLFF. The CDR3 DNA reads as TGTGCCAGCAGCTTAGGGACAGGGTCCGAAAAACTGTTTTTT. V and J are TRBV7-7 and TRBJ1-4; 8 bases map to TRBD1. Per the germline V gene, CDR1 is SSHAT and CDR2 is FNYEAQ (reference sequence). The CDR3 contains 14 residues. Trimming at V came to 1 base and at J to 8 bases, leaving 3 bases not matched to a gene.

The V gene is TRBV4-1, the J gene TRBJ2-4; unclear D gene. Germline values: CDR1 MGHRA, CDR2 YSYEKL. The V end was cut by 0 bases, the J end by 0 bases, with 9 bases between. This CDR3 has 16 amino acids. The CDR3 DNA follows: TGCGCCAGCAGCCAAGATAGGCCGGGAGCCAAAAACATTCAGTACTTC. Translation: CASSQDRPGAKNIQYF.

This chain uses TRBV19 with TRBJ1-2; a weak D match, TRBD1 (5 bases). The CDR3 sequence is 14 residues long. Per germline, CDR1 LNHDA and CDR2 SQIVND (reference sequence). V lost 6 bases and J lost 7, with 18 bases in between. DNA for the CDR3: TGTGCCAGTAGGAGAGGGCCGGAGGGGTCTGGCTACACCTTC. It is translated as CASRRGPEGSGYTF.

The V and J genes are TRBV28 and TRBJ1-6, with D possibly TRBD1 on 5 matching bases. This CDR3 has 15 amino acids. Germline-derived CDR1 and CDR2 are MDHEN and SYDVKM. Trimming took 5 bases from V and 9 from J, leaving 17 bases between them. In nucleotides, the CDR3 is TGTGCCAGCAGTCCTGAGACAGTTAGTCGTTCACCCCTCCACTTT. Its protein is CASSPETVSRSPLHF.

The chain combines TRBV5-4 with TRBJ2-7; TRBD1 might be the D (6 bases). Germline assignment: CDR1 SGHNT and CDR2 YYREEE (reference sequence). V shed 5 bases and J shed 3 bases, with 9 bases lying between them. The CDR3 is 12 residues long. CDR3 nucleotides: TGTGCCAGCAGTCCGACAGGCTACGAGCAGTACTTC. Translation gives CASSPTGYEQYF.

This sequence joins TRBV7-9 and TRBJ1-2; 7 positions match TRBD1. Trimming at V came to 3 bases and at J to 4 bases, leaving 5 bases not matched to a gene. This CDR3 is 14 amino acids long. The germline CDR1 and CDR2 sequences are SEHNR and FQNEAQ (reference sequence). This CDR3 reads CASSFGGGSYGYTF. CDR3 DNA: TGTGCCAGCAGCTTCGGAGGGGGCAGCTATGGCTACACCTTC.

The chain is built from TRBV6-5 and TRBJ2-7; 8 positions match TRBD1. The CDR3 contains 11 residues. Germline V lookup: CDR1 MNHEY, CDR2 SVGAGI. V shed 5 bases and J 6 bases; nucleotides not matched to a gene: 0. CDR3: CASSTGGEQYF. Here the CDR3 DNA reads TGTGCCAGCAGTACAGGGGGCGAGCAGTACTTC.

The rearrangement joins TRBV5-4 to TRBJ2-3, with D perhaps TRBD2 (5 bases). The CDR3 length is 15 residues. Trimming took 4 bases from V and 0 from J, leaving 12 bases between them. Germline CDR1 SGHNT, CDR2 YYREEE (reference sequence). In DNA, the CDR3 is TGTGCCAGCAGCCCACGGAGGACCAGCACAGATACGCAGTATTTT. Translation gives CASSPRRTSTDTQYF.

J is TRBJ2-2 and V is TRBV7-8; 7 bases match TRBD2. With 4 bases clipped from V and 2 bases from J, the junction kept 10 bases outside the gene matches. Germline V lookup: CDR1 SGHVS, CDR2 FQNEAQ. There are 17 residues in the CDR3. CDR3 DNA sequence: TGTGCCAGCAGCTCCCGTCCCGGGACTATCAACACCGGGGAGCTGTTTTTT. This encodes CASSSRPGTINTGELFF.

V and J are TRBV4-2 and TRBJ2-7; 7 bases fit TRBD1. The CDR3 is 14 residues long. The J segment lost 5 bases and the V segment lost 0 bases, leaving 4 bases of the junction unmatched. The germline V gene encodes CDR1 LGHNA and CDR2 YNFKEQ. CDR3 sequence reads: CASSQDGQGDEQYF. The CDR3, as DNA: TGTGCCAGCAGCCAAGACGGGCAGGGGGACGAGCAGTACTTC.

This clone was detected once. V gene TRBV6-6 combines with J gene TRBJ2-7; weak D call: TRBD1 (5 bases). The CDR3 has 15 residues. Germline-derived CDR1 and CDR2 are MNHNY and SVGAGI (reference sequence). Trimming removed 5 bases at V and 3 bases at J, with 17 bases between. The CDR3 region has the DNA TGTGCCAGCAGTCCCCCAGGGTCCGTCTTCTACGAGCAGTACTTC. Translation: CASSPPGSVFYEQYF.

This chain links TRBV2 with TRBJ2-2; D remains ambiguous. The CDR3 spans 14 residues. With 6 bases removed from V and 4 bases from J, the gap between germline ends came to 12 bases. Germline V CDR1 and CDR2: SNHLY, FYNNEI. Written as DNA, the CDR3 is TGTGCCAGCAGATACCCGGGTAGCACCGGGGAGCTGTTTTTT. It codes for CASRYPGSTGELFF.

This clone was detected only a few times. The chain uses TRBV6-5 and TRBJ2-1, with 9 bases fitting TRBD1. CDR3 length equals 14 residues. Trimming removed 6 bases from V and 7 bases from J; junction bases left unmatched: 7. Germline assignment: CDR1 MNHEY and CDR2 SVGAGI. CDR3 region: CASREGTGRNEQFF. CDR3 DNA sequence: TGTGCCAGCAGAGAAGGGACAGGGCGTAATGAGCAGTTCTTC.

The table lists this clone with a few counts. This chain uses TRBV28 with TRBJ1-4; D is uncertain. V gave up 2 bases and J gave up 8 bases, with 6 bases separating them. The CDR3 has 12 residues. Germline CDR1 reads MDHEN; CDR2 reads SYDVKM. The CDR3 spells CASSLRREKLFF. In DNA, the CDR3 is TGTGCCAGCAGTTTAAGGCGGGAAAAACTGTTTTTT.

This rearrangement joins TRBV28 to TRBJ1-4, with 8 nucleotides matching TRBD1. V dropped 3 bases and J dropped 10; count of bases not matched to a gene: 16. The germline V gene encodes CDR1 MDHEN and CDR2 SYDVKM. The CDR3 has 17 amino acids. In DNA, the CDR3 is TGTGCCAGCAGTTTGTCTACGTATACAGGGGGAATGGGAAAACTGTTTTTT. Encoded protein: CASSLSTYTGGMGKLFF.

The chain employs TRBV30 and TRBJ1-2; 11 bases are shared with TRBD1. With V trimmed by 3 bases and J by 8 bases, 5 bases remained unmatched. This CDR3 has 13 residues. The germline V gene encodes CDR1 GTSNPN and CDR2 SVGIG (reference sequence). CDR3 DNA sequence: TGTGCCTGGAGCCCGGGACAGGGGGAAGGCTACACCTTC. It encodes CAWSPGQGEGYTF.

The chain is built from TRBV4-3 and TRBJ1-5; D unclear. With 4 bases removed from V and 0 bases from J, the gap between germline ends came to 13 bases. Germline V gene data show CDR1 as LGHNA and CDR2 as YSLEER. CDR3 length equals 16 residues. The CDR3 here is CASSLEHQNSNQPQHF. CDR3 coding DNA: TGCGCCAGCAGCCTCGAACACCAGAATAGCAATCAGCCCCAGCATTTT.